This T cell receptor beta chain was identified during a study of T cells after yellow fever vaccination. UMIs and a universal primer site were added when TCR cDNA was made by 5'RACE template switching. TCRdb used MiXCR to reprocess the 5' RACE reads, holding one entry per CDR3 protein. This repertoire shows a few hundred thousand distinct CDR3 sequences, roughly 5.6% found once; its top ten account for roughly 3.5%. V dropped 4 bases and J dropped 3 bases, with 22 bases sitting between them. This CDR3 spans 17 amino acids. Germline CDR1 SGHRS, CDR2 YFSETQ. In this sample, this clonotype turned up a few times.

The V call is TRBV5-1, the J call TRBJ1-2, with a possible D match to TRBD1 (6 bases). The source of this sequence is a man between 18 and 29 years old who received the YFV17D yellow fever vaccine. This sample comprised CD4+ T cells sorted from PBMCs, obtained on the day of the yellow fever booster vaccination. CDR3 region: CASSPEPGAVYYYGYTF. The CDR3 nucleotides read TGCGCCAGCAGCCCCGAGCCGGGGGCCGTTTACTACTATGGCTACACCTTC.